These T cell receptor beta chains were read from a single sample in a study of shared clonotypes between healthy human individuals. Measured with immunoSEQ multiplex PCR; TCRdb has only the in-frame clones, and not every one. The profile covers around 2.1 million clones, with just over 90% appearing a single time and around 1.7% taken by the ten largest. Material for sequencing was naive CD8+ T cells from PBMCs. These receptors came from a man aged 18 to 30 in good health. Some clones in this sample may be carry-over from other donors' samples. The conserved cysteine and the conserved F or W are not part of the CDR3 here. Some rows have no size entry. The others give once, few or many, or a class for an expanded clone.

J gene	clone size	V gene	CDR3 protein
TRBJ1-4	-	TRBV29-1	SVESQRGEFATNEKLF
TRBJ2-7	once	TRBV9	ASSVDSAGRGGEQY
TRBJ2-3	-	TRBV27	ASSAQGNTQY
TRBJ2-7	-	TRBV11-2	ASSLGGLAYEQY
TRBJ1-2	-	TRBV6-6	ASSSAAGHNYGYT
TRBJ1-1	-	TRBV11-3	ASSLAGAGNTEAF
TRBJ2-5	-	TRBV5-1	ASSFLAGVEETQY
TRBJ2-7	-	TRBV4-1	ASSQGVVRGHEQY
TRBJ2-7	-	TRBV19	ASSTLTAEAYEQY
TRBJ1-1	-	TRBV4-1	ASSQVEGTNGAF
TRBJ2-7	-	TRBV5-4	ASSLGSSYEQY
TRBJ2-7	-	TRBV7-2	ASSLVRTDRFYEQY
TRBJ1-5	once	TRBV27	ASSLSGRGQPQH
TRBJ2-1	-	TRBV11-2	ASSLEGGGFFTYNEQF
TRBJ2-7	-	TRBV7-9	ASSLDRAGAYEQY
TRBJ2-1	-	TRBV27	ASSRSWGLAVNEQF
TRBJ2-6	-	TRBV5-5	ASSLFRAGANVLT
TRBJ2-1	-	TRBV27	ASSDSGQYNEQF
TRBJ2-7	-	TRBV5-4	ASSERPGLAGLSRYEQY
TRBJ1-1	-	TRBV29-1	SDVRPTEAF
TRBJ1-5	few	TRBV27	ASRGGNQPQH
TRBJ2-7	-	TRBV7-9	ASIGTGPRSYEQY
TRBJ1-2	-	TRBV28	ARGAQATNYGYT
TRBJ2-2	-	TRBV29-1	SASSGSTGELF
TRBJ2-1	-	TRBV27	ASSFTPRWGQF
TRBJ2-1	-	TRBV19	ASSPYFGAIEQF
TRBJ2-2	-	TRBV7-9	ASSVVGTGELF
TRBJ2-7	-	TRBV7-9	ASSLEGLAAYEQY
TRBJ1-5	-	TRBV19	ASSMAGYSNQPQH
TRBJ1-2	once	TRBV27	ASSTGGFYGYT
TRBJ1-3	-	TRBV4-3	ASSAGTASSGNTIY
TRBJ2-1	-	TRBV28	ASSFVGGDNEQF
TRBJ2-7	-	TRBV10-1	ASSETAGASEQY
TRBJ2-5	-	TRBV7-9	ASSGWGETQY
TRBJ2-1	-	TRBV29-1	SLGVAYNEQF
TRBJ2-3	once	TRBV9	ASSGLAGTDTQY
TRBJ2-7	-	TRBV27	ASSALAGGLTYEQY
TRBJ2-2	-	TRBV6-5	ASSYGQGLNTGELF
TRBJ2-3	-	TRBV28	ASSFRQGIFTDTQY
TRBJ2-5	-	TRBV20-1	SARYGETQY